The rows below give T cell receptor beta chains drawn from one sample of a study of PD-1 blockade in classical Hodgkin lymphoma. Clones were sequenced by immunoSEQ multiplex PCR, and TCRdb holds only the in-frame ones, with some missing. The data show some 5,400 clones, 86% seen once. What was sequenced was CD8+ T cells from blood. The receptors were gathered from a human donor with classical Hodgkin lymphoma. The CDR3 runs from the conserved cysteine through the conserved F or W. D genes are given only for firm matches. For some rows the clone size is stated as once, few or many, or as a class when expanded; others skip it.

D gene	CDR3 length	V gene	clone size	J gene	CDR3 DNA	CDR3 protein
TRBD2	18	TRBV28	-	TRBJ2-5	TGTGCCAGCAGTTTATGGGGACTAGCGGGAGAGGGTCAAGAGACCCAGTACTTC	CASSLWGLAGEGQETQYF
TRBD1	15	TRBV30	few	TRBJ1-1	TGTGCCTGGAGTGACGAACAGGGGTGGAACACTGAAGCTTTCTTT	CAWSDEQGWNTEAFF
-	15	TRBV6-4	-	TRBJ2-2	TGTGCCAGCAGTGACTCGACGGGAGAATATGGGGAGCTGTTTTTT	CASSDSTGEYGELFF
TRBD2	15	TRBV27	few	TRBJ2-7	TGTGCCAGCAGTTTAAAAGCGGGGCTATACTACGAGCAGTACTTC	CASSLKAGLYYEQYF
-	12	TRBV7-9	once	TRBJ2-7	TGTGCCAGCAGCTTCGGTTGGGACGAGCAGTACTTC	CASSFGWDEQYF
TRBD2	17	TRBV7-9	-	TRBJ2-3	TGTGCCAGCAGCTCCATACTAGCGGGAGAGGGAGTAGATACGCAGTATTTT	CASSSILAGEGVDTQYF
TRBD2	14	TRBV19	-	TRBJ2-1	TGTGCCAGTAGTTTAGCGGGAGATTGGAATGAGCAGTTCTTC	CASSLAGDWNEQFF
TRBD1	15	TRBV6-4	-	TRBJ1-4	TGTGCCAGCAGTCCTACAGGGGAGGGTAATGAAAAACTGTTTTTT	CASSPTGEGNEKLFF
TRBD2	15	TRBV6-4	-	TRBJ2-3	TGTGCCAGCAGTGACGCTAGCGGGGGCACAGATACGCAGTATTTT	CASSDASGGTDTQYF
-	13	TRBV6-1	-	TRBJ2-1	TGTGCCAGCAGCCCTCAGGACTTCAATGAGCAGTTCTTC	CASSPQDFNEQFF
TRBD2	15	TRBV5-6	-	TRBJ2-7	TGTGCCAGCACCTTGGGGTACGGGGGGGTCTACGAGCAGTACTTC	CASTLGYGGVYEQYF
-	15	TRBV25-1	-	TRBJ2-2	TGTGCCAGCAGTGCACCGGGCCACGGGGCCGGGGAGCTGTTTTTT	CASSAPGHGAGELFF
TRBD1	14	TRBV28	-	TRBJ1-2	TGTGCCAGCAGTGAATCCGGGACAGGGTATGGCTACACCTTC	CASSESGTGYGYTF
-	12	TRBV6-6	-	TRBJ1-4	TGTGCCAGCAGTTACATTAATGAAAAACTGTTTTTT	CASSYINEKLFF
TRBD2	12	TRBV2	-	TRBJ2-2	TGTGCCAGCACGGGGGGGACCGGGGAGCTGTTTTTT	CASTGGTGELFF
-	13	TRBV7-2	-	TRBJ2-7	TGTGCCAGCAGCCCAGACAGTTCCTACGAGCAGTACTTC	CASSPDSSYEQYF
TRBD2	16	TRBV7-9	few	TRBJ2-1	TGTGCCAGCAGCCTAGCGGGGGAGAGGGAATACAATGAGCAGTTCTTC	CASSLAGEREYNEQFF
-	12	TRBV10-2	-	TRBJ1-1	TGCGCCAGCAAGATAGGGGGCACTGAAGCTTTCTTT	CASKIGGTEAFF
-	13	TRBV5-6	-	TRBJ1-5	TGTGCCAGCAGCTTGGATGGGGGTCAGCCCCAGCATTTT	CASSLDGGQPQHF
TRBD1	16	TRBV7-7	few	TRBJ1-3	TGTGCCAGCAGCTTTGGGACAGGGGGCTCTGGAAACACCATATATTTT	CASSFGTGGSGNTIYF
TRBD2	14	TRBV6-4	-	TRBJ2-7	TGTGCCAGCAGTGAGGGGGGGAGCAGCGACGAGCAGTACTTC	CASSEGGSSDEQYF
-	15	TRBV11-1	-	TRBJ1-2	TGTGCCAGCAGCTCTTTCCGACTGCACTTCTATGGCTACACCTTC	CASSSFRLHFYGYTF
-	11	TRBV19	-	TRBJ1-1	TGTGCCACCTACCTGGGGGCTGAAGCTTTCTTT	CATYLGAEAFF
-	14	TRBV10-1	-	TRBJ2-2	TGCGCCAGCAGGTTGACAGCGAACACCGGGGAGCTGTTTTTT	CASRLTANTGELFF
TRBD1	16	TRBV6-4	-	TRBJ2-2	TGTGCCAGCAGCGCCACCGGGACAGAGAACACCGGGGAGCTGTTTTTT	CASSATGTENTGELFF
-	17	TRBV4-1	-	TRBJ2-1	TGCGCCAGCAGCCGGAGCCCGGGAATAGCGGCCAACAATGAGCAGTTCTTC	CASSRSPGIAANNEQFF
TRBD1	14	TRBV2	-	TRBJ1-1	TGTGCCAGCCTACTGACAGGGGGCTTCACTGAAGCTTTCTTT	CASLLTGGFTEAFF
TRBD2	16	TRBV28	-	TRBJ2-1	TGTGCCAGCAGTTCCCTGACTAGCGGGAGATTAGGTGAGCAGTTCTTC	CASSSLTSGRLGEQFF
TRBD1	14	TRBV25-1	-	TRBJ1-5	TGTGCCAGCAGTGAATACCAGGGGGACCAGCCCCAGCATTTT	CASSEYQGDQPQHF
-	15	TRBV19	-	TRBJ1-1	TGTGCCAGTAGTATATTGGGCACCGCGAACACTGAAGCTTTCTTT	CASSILGTANTEAFF
-	16	TRBV6-4	-	TRBJ2-2	TGTGCCAGCAGTGATTCTCCGACGGGACACACCGGGGAGCTGTTTTTT	CASSDSPTGHTGELFF